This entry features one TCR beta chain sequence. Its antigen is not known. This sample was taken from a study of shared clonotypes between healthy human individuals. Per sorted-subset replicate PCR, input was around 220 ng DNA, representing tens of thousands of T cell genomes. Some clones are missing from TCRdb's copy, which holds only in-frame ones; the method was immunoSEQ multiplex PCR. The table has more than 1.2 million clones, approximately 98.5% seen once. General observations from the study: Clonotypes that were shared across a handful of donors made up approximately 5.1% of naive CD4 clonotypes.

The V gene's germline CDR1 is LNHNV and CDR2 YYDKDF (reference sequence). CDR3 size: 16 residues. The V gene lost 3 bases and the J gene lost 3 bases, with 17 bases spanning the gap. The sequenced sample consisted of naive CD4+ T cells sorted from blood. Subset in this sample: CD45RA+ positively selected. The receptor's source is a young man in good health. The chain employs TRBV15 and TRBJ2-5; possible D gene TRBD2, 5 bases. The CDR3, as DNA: TGTGCCACCAGCAGGAGAGGAAGGACCGGGAAAGAGACCCAGTACTTC. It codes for CATSRRGRTGKETQYF.